This T cell receptor beta chain was retrieved from a study of T cell repertoires in cytomegalovirus infection. The germline V gene encodes CDR1 SQVTM and CDR2 ANQGSEA. CDR3 length: 13 amino acids. V gave up 3 bases and J gave up 8 bases, with 14 bases separating them. In this sample, this clonotype turned up a few times. The target antigen is unknown. MiXCR was run by TCRdb on the reads, yielding one entry per CDR3 protein. The table has about a million distinct CDR3 sequences, approximately 32% seen once. The source is a human donor in good health (CMV status not recorded). Some clones in this sample may be carry-over from other donors' samples. The input for sequencing was cultured CD8+ T cells from PBMCs, taken from culture after CMV antigen stimulation. The chain employs TRBV29-1 and TRBJ2-1; possible D gene TRBD2, 5 bases. CDR3 sequence: CSVEGAGLDEQFF. CDR3 bases: TGCAGCGTTGAGGGAGCAGGTCTGGATGAGCAGTTCTTC.